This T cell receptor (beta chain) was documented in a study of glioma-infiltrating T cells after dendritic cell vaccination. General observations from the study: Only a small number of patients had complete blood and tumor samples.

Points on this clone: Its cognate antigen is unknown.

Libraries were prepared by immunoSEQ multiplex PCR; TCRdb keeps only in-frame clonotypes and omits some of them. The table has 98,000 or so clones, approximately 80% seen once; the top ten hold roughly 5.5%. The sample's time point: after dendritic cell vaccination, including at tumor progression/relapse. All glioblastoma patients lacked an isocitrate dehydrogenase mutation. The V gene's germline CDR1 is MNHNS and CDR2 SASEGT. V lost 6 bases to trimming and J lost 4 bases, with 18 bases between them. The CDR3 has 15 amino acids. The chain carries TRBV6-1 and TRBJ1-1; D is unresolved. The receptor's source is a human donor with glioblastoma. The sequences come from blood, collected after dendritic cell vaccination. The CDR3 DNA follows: TGTGCCAGCAGATCATCCGGACTCAGCTTCACTGAAGCTTTCTTT. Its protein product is CASRSSGLSFTEAFF.